The 31 T cell receptor beta chains presented below share a single source sample, sequenced in a study of cytomegalovirus exposure and HLA in healthy donors. Assay used: immunoSEQ multiplex PCR; TCRdb lists only in-frame clones, some missing. The sample holds approximately 220,000 clones, just under 90% seen once. Sequences were obtained from PBMCs. Source of these receptors: a man between 18 and 29 years old in good health and CMV-seronegative.

This chain joins TRBV27 and TRBJ1-1; TRBD1 matches at 8 bases. Germline values: CDR1 MNHEY, CDR2 SMNVEV (reference sequence). The CDR3 loop spans 17 amino acids. Trimming cost V 7 bases and J 5 bases; bases outside gene matches: 18. CDR3 amino acids: CASTHWGTGGHQTEAFF. The DNA for the CDR3 is TGTGCCAGCACCCACTGGGGGACAGGTGGCCATCAGACTGAAGCTTTCTTT.

The chain is built from TRBV9 and TRBJ1-6, with 7 bases fitting TRBD1. The V segment lost 4 bases and the J segment 7 bases; nucleotides outside the gene matches: 8. Germline lookup yields CDR1 SGDLS and CDR2 YYNGEE. The CDR3 contains 15 residues. CDR3 DNA sequence: TGTGCCAGCAGCCCGCGGACAGGCCAAAATTCACCCCTCCACTTT. Translating it yields CASSPRTGQNSPLHF.

The CDR3 DNA reads TGCGCCAGCAGCTCCTCGGGGGGGTACTCCGAGCAGTACTTC. It is translated as CASSSSGGYSEQYF. The rearrangement uses TRBV5-1 and TRBJ2-7; the match to TRBD2 covers 8 bases. V dropped 3 bases and J dropped 6; count of bases not matched to a gene: 8. This CDR3 comprises 14 residues. Germline V CDR1 and CDR2: SGHRS, YFSETQ.

This chain uses TRBV9 with TRBJ2-7; tentative D call: TRBD1 (6 bases). The germline V gene encodes CDR1 SGDLS and CDR2 YYNGEE. Trimming cost V 0 bases and J 6 bases, with 13 bases left between them. The CDR3 totals 14 residues. CDR3 DNA: TGTGCCAGCAGCGTAGGAGTGGACAGTCCCGAGCAGTACTTC. Protein product: CASSVGVDSPEQYF.

This chain joins TRBV7-9 and TRBJ2-1; 8 bases agree with TRBD1. CDR1 is SEHNR and CDR2 is FQNEAQ in the germline V gene (reference sequence). This CDR3 comprises 14 residues. V gave up 5 bases and J gave up 7 bases; unmatched junction bases: 7. The chain's CDR3 is CASSPRQGTNEQFF. CDR3 bases: TGTGCCAGCAGCCCCCGACAGGGGACGAATGAGCAGTTCTTC.

In nucleotides, the CDR3 is TGTGCCAGTAACGAGGGACTAGTCGGCTCCTACAATGAGCAGTTCTTC. The encoded protein is CASNEGLVGSYNEQFF. The rearrangement links TRBV19 to TRBJ2-1, with 8 bases fitting TRBD2. The CDR3 spans 16 residues. V was clipped by 7 bases and J by 0 bases; unmatched bases: 8. Germline V gene lookup returns CDR1 LNHDA and CDR2 SQIVND (reference sequence).

The chain couples TRBV5-1 to TRBJ2-3; TRBD2 matches at 10 bases. The CDR3 extends over 14 amino acids. V was pared by 8 bases and J by 6 bases, with 9 bases of the junction left unmatched. Germline values: CDR1 SGHRS, CDR2 YFSETQ. The CDR3 loop is CASSTSGDGDTQYF. DNA of the CDR3: TGCGCCAGTAGCACTAGCGGGGACGGCGATACGCAGTATTTT.

This clone was recorded once. This chain joins TRBV6-1 and TRBJ2-1, with D perhaps TRBD2 (5 bases). CDR1 and CDR2 (germline): MNHNS, SASEGT. V shed 3 bases and J shed 2 bases, with 11 bases lying between them. The CDR3 contains 15 residues. DNA of the CDR3: TGTGCCAGCAGTGATCATAGCGCCGCCTACAATGAGCAGTTCTTC. It yields the protein CASSDHSAAYNEQFF.

The gene calls are TRBV11-2 and TRBJ2-2; 7 bases are shared with TRBD2. Germline V lookup: CDR1 SGHAT, CDR2 FQNNGV. This CDR3 region has 15 residues. Losses at the gene ends were 7 bases for V and 3 bases for J; bases not matched to a gene: 8. The CDR3 DNA sequence: TGTGCCAGCACCAGGACTAGGATATACACCGGGGAGCTGTTTTTT. It encodes CASTRTRIYTGELFF.

The rearrangement links TRBV27 to TRBJ2-2; 7 nucleotides align to TRBD2. The CDR3 spans 16 residues. Trimming removed 6 bases from V and 4 bases from J; junction bases left unmatched: 11. Per the germline V gene, CDR1 is MNHEY and CDR2 is SMNVEV (reference sequence). CDR3 coding DNA: TGTGCCAGCAGCTTTTCGGCGGGGGAGACCACCGGGGAGCTGTTTTTT. Translated, it gives CASSFSAGETTGELFF.

The gene calls are TRBV30 and TRBJ2-7, with 7 bases fitting TRBD2. CDR1 and CDR2 (germline): GTSNPN, SVGIG (reference sequence). V gave up 3 bases and J gave up 0 bases; unmatched junction bases: 2. This CDR3 has 13 amino acids. The DNA for the CDR3 is TGTGCCTGGAGGGCTAGCGGCTCCTACGAGCAGTACTTC. Its translation is CAWRASGSYEQYF.

J is TRBJ2-3 and V is TRBV29-1; possibly TRBD2 for D (6 bases). Germline-derived CDR1 and CDR2 are SQVTM and ANQGSEA. V was pared by 0 bases and J by 0 bases, with 13 bases between. This CDR3 has 16 amino acids. The CDR3 is CSVEERWDSSTDTQYF. The CDR3 DNA reads TGCAGCGTTGAAGAAAGGTGGGACTCTAGCACAGATACGCAGTATTTT.

This clone showed up just a few times. V and J are TRBV4-3 and TRBJ2-7; 12 nucleotides match TRBD2. V lost 5 bases to trimming and J lost 0 bases; unmatched junction nucleotides: 8. Germline CDR1 and CDR2: LGHNA and YSLEER. The CDR3 runs to 17 residues. CDR3 nucleotides: TGCGCCAGCAGCGCCCGGACTAGCGGGGAGAGCTCCTACGAGCAGTACTTC. Its protein product is CASSARTSGESSYEQYF.

CDR3 DNA sequence: TGTGCCAGCAGGCTTTACTCCGGGACAGGGGATGGCTACACCTTC. Translating it yields CASRLYSGTGDGYTF. J is TRBJ1-2 and V is TRBV2, with 10 nucleotides matching TRBD1. This CDR3 has 15 residues. From germline, CDR1 is SNHLY and CDR2 FYNNEI. After removal of 6 bases from V and 6 bases from J, the junction contained 10 bases not matched to a gene.

The chain joins TRBV6-1 to TRBJ1-5; TRBD1 is a possible D gene (5 bases). The CDR3 extends over 12 amino acids. Trimming took 5 bases from V and 12 from J, leaving 14 bases between them. From germline, CDR1 is MNHNS and CDR2 SASEGT. CDR3 nucleotide sequence: TGTGCCAGCAGTCCCAGGGCTGGGAACCAGCATTTT. It is translated as CASSPRAGNQHF.

As for this clone: The sample has other DNA sequences that encode this CDR3 too. The V gene is TRBV27, the J gene TRBJ2-7; D might be TRBD2 (6 bases). Trimming stripped 4 bases from V and 4 bases from J, with 11 bases between. Per the germline V gene, CDR1 is MNHEY and CDR2 is SMNVEV (reference sequence). The CDR3 runs 13 residues. The CDR3 reads CASSYRGSYEQYF. Here the CDR3 DNA reads TGTGCCAGCAGTTACCGGGGGTCTTACGAGCAGTACTTC.

This chain links TRBV4-2 with TRBJ2-1; 10 bases fit TRBD2. Germline CDR1 is LGHNA and CDR2 is YNFKEQ. CDR3 length: 13 amino acids. V was pared by 3 bases and J by 10 bases, with 3 bases of the junction left unmatched. The CDR3 reads CASSQVTSGEQFF. The DNA of the CDR3 is TGTGCCAGCAGCCAGGTGACTAGCGGGGAGCAGTTCTTC.

The gene calls are TRBV28 and TRBJ2-2; a weak D match, TRBD2 (5 bases). Trimming removed 6 bases from V and 3 bases from J, with 8 bases in between. The germline gives CDR1 MDHEN, CDR2 SYDVKM. The CDR3 is made up of 13 amino acids. As DNA, the CDR3 is TGTGCCAGCAGGAGGCGGGACACCGGGGAGCTGTTTTTT. This sequence encodes CASRRRDTGELFF.

This chain connects TRBV6-5 to TRBJ2-7; 10 bases are shared with TRBD2. The V segment lost 4 bases and the J segment 3 bases; nucleotides outside the gene matches: 0. Germline loops: CDR1 MNHEY, CDR2 SVGAGI. The CDR3 contains 13 residues. The CDR3 here is CASSLAGGYEQYF. The CDR3 coding sequence is TGTGCCAGCAGTTTAGCGGGAGGCTACGAGCAGTACTTC.

The chain is built from TRBV7-2 and TRBJ1-2; 7 nucleotides agree with TRBD1. The J segment lost 6 bases and the V segment lost 5 bases, leaving 18 bases of the junction unmatched. Germline loops: CDR1 SGHTA, CDR2 FQGNSA. The CDR3 extends over 17 amino acids. Written as DNA, the CDR3 is TGTGCCAGCAGCCCATGGACGGGAACAGGGGCGTTTGATGGCTACACCTTC. As protein: CASSPWTGTGAFDGYTF.

The gene calls are TRBV10-2 and TRBJ1-2, with D maybe TRBD1 (6 bases). There are 12 residues in the CDR3. Germline values: CDR1 WSHSY, CDR2 SAAADI. V dropped 4 bases and J dropped 7 bases, with 10 bases sitting between them. In DNA form, the CDR3 reads TGCGCCAGCAGTGGGGGGGGCTCTGGCTACACCTTC. This codes for CASSGGGSGYTF.

The rearrangement uses TRBV5-1 and TRBJ2-1, with TRBD2 matching over 7 bases. The CDR3 extends over 15 amino acids. Germline CDR1 reads SGHRS; CDR2 reads YFSETQ. The V segment lost 2 bases and the J segment 4 bases; nucleotides outside the gene matches: 6. The CDR3 sequence is CASSFQGLTYNEQFF. CDR3 DNA: TGCGCCAGCAGCTTCCAGGGACTAACTTACAATGAGCAGTTCTTC.

The chain links TRBV18 to TRBJ1-5; D unresolved. The germline V and J ends were trimmed by 2 bases and 2 bases, with 7 bases remaining between them. The germline V gene has CDR1 KGHSH and CDR2 LQKENI. There are 14 residues in the CDR3. The CDR3 bases are TGTGCCAGCTCACCAGGGGAGGGCAATCAGCCCCAGCATTTT. Translating it yields CASSPGEGNQPQHF.

J is TRBJ2-7 and V is TRBV10-3, with 13 bases identical to TRBD2. This CDR3 comprises 15 residues. V lost 4 bases and J lost 2; bases outside the gene matches: 2. Germline CDR1 reads ENHRY; CDR2 reads SYGVKD. The CDR3 loop is CAISGTSGGTYEQYF. DNA for the CDR3: TGTGCCATCAGTGGGACTAGCGGGGGTACCTACGAGCAGTACTTC.

The chain combines TRBV6-1 with TRBJ2-7; D is undetermined. The CDR3 spans 13 residues. V was pared by 2 bases and J by 2 bases, with 7 bases between. Germline V gene lookup returns CDR1 MNHNS and CDR2 SASEGT. For the CDR3, the DNA is TGTGCCAGCAGTGAATACGGAGCCTACGAGCAGTACTTC. Translating it yields CASSEYGAYEQYF.

The chain carries TRBV6-5 and TRBJ2-5; 9 nucleotides agree with TRBD1. From germline, CDR1 is MNHEY and CDR2 SVGAGI. This CDR3 is built from 13 residues. The trim removed 9 bases at V and 5 bases at J, leaving 7 bases unmatched. This CDR3 reads CARILGTGETQYF. Here the CDR3 DNA reads TGTGCCAGAATTCTGGGGACAGGGGAGACCCAGTACTTC.

This chain connects TRBV6-1 to TRBJ2-2; D is unresolved. CDR3 length: 14 residues. V was clipped by 5 bases and J by 0 bases, with 7 bases between them. Per germline, CDR1 MNHNS and CDR2 SASEGT. The CDR3, as DNA: TGTGCCAGCAGTTTAAATGCGAACACCGGGGAGCTGTTTTTT. It translates to CASSLNANTGELFF.

The gene calls are TRBV7-2 and TRBJ2-1; TRBD2 aligns across 10 bases. Germline V gene data show CDR1 as SGHTA and CDR2 as FQGNSA. The J segment lost 4 bases and the V segment lost 2 bases, leaving 5 bases of the junction unmatched. The CDR3 has 16 residues. CDR3 region: CASSLSSGSLYNEQFF. CDR3 DNA: TGTGCCAGCAGCTTATCTAGCGGGAGTTTGTACAATGAGCAGTTCTTC.

The CDR3 nucleotides are TGTGCCAGCAGTTTATTACTAGCGGAAGAGACCCAGTACTTC. This translates into CASSLLLAEETQYF. The chain joins TRBV27 to TRBJ2-5, with 8 positions matching TRBD2. Germline loops: CDR1 MNHEY, CDR2 SMNVEV (reference sequence). Trimming cost V 1 base and J 3 bases; bases outside gene matches: 1. This CDR3 is built from 14 residues.

CDR3 DNA: TGTGCCAGCGGATTACAGGGGGCAGAGACCCAGTACTTC. Amino acid sequence: CASGLQGAETQYF. V and J are TRBV27 and TRBJ2-5; 9 bases are a match to TRBD1. The V segment lost 8 bases and the J segment 4 bases; nucleotides outside the gene matches: 5. The CDR3 runs to 13 residues. In germline, CDR1 is MNHEY, CDR2 SMNVEV (reference sequence).

This clone was seen only once. This rearrangement joins TRBV27 to TRBJ2-1, with D perhaps matching TRBD2 (7 bases). In germline, CDR1 is MNHEY, CDR2 SMNVEV (reference sequence). Trimming removed 7 bases at V and 2 bases at J, with 9 bases between. The CDR3 totals 13 residues. CDR3 in amino acids: CASTGGPYNEQFF. In nucleotides, the CDR3 is TGTGCCAGCACCGGGGGGCCCTACAATGAGCAGTTCTTC.